This T cell receptor (beta chain) was obtained from a study of blood T cell repertoires in COVID-19. Study details: COVID-19 samples from acute and convalescent phases originated in the United States, Italy and Spain. PBMCs, B-cell-depleted T cells, or T cells provided the cDNA or gDNA that made up the material.

The germline V gene has CDR1 MNHEY and CDR2 SVGAGI. The CDR3 totals 15 residues. V dropped 6 bases and J dropped 0 bases, with 9 bases sitting between them. Original analysis: The authors estimated nucleated cell counts from reference gene primer amplification. This table comes from immunoSEQ multiplex PCR, and its TCRdb copy is limited to in-frame clones, with some not included. The V and J calls and clone size come from that table; D and trimming were worked out from the DNA. Among fewer than 45,000 clones listed, approximately 80% were seen once. The sample holds a few counts of this clone. The sequenced material came from peripheral blood. The rearrangement joins TRBV6-5 to TRBJ1-6; weak D call: TRBD1 (5 bases). This TCR was sampled from a man aged 45 to 65 with active COVID-19. The CDR3 region has the DNA TGTGCCAGCAGCTACAGGAGCTCCTATAATTCACCCCTCCACTTT. This codes for CASSYRSSYNSPLHF.